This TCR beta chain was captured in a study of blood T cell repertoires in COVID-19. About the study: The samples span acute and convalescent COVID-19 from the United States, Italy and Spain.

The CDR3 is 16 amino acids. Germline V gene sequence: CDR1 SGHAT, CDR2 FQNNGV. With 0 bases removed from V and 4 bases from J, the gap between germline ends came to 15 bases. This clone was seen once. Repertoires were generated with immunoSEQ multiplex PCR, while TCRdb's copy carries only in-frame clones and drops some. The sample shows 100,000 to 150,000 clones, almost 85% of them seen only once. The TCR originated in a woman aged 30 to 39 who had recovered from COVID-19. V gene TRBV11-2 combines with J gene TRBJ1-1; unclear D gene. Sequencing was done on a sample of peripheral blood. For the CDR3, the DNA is TGTGCCAGCAGCTTAGAGCGCGGAACTCTCGGCACTGAAGCTTTCTTT. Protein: CASSLERGTLGTEAFF.